This TCR beta chain appears in the sequencing data of a study of cytomegalovirus exposure and HLA in healthy donors. Study-level information: The study's early data release held around 85 million unique TCRs from HLA-typed donors. Falling in the Caucasian-associated ancestry cluster were roughly 80% of approximately 410 genotyped donors. Points from the study as a whole: For presence/absence analyses, sequencing depth was assumed to be roughly uniform across donors. In a later analysis, TCR beta V- and J-gene trimming showed a link to a missense DCLRE1C variant.

Losses at the gene ends were 2 bases for V and 6 bases for J; bases not matched to a gene: 4. The germline V gene has CDR1 SGHRS and CDR2 YFSETQ. There are 14 residues in the CDR3. PCR used 60 Vbeta primers and 13 Jbeta primers. Libraries were prepared by immunoSEQ multiplex PCR; TCRdb keeps only in-frame clonotypes and omits some of them. The top ten hold 3.3% of the sample, which has tens of thousands of clones, around 76% seen once. Notes on this clone: Its antigen is undetermined.

Sequenced sample: PBMCs. This clonotype was obtained from a man aged 18 to 30 in good health and CMV-seronegative. The V gene is TRBV5-1, the J gene TRBJ1-2, with 10 bases that match TRBD1. CDR3 region: CASSFGQGENGYTF. CDR3 in DNA: TGCGCCAGCAGCTTTGGACAGGGGGAGAATGGCTACACCTTC.